This entry features one T cell receptor (beta chain) sequence. The antigen remains undetermined. This record comes from a study of vaccination effects on CD4 cells after COVID-19. Background on the study: The vaccine given was either BNT162b2 or mRNA-1273, in two doses. Broader study findings: Within healthy vaccinees, only 1 of 255 vaccine-induced clones displayed cross-reactivity with common cold coronaviruses. Limitations: small convalescent group and missing early post-infection timepoints.

Germline V gives CDR1 SSHAT, CDR2 FNYEAQ (reference sequence). Trimming removed 5 bases at V and 7 bases at J, with 17 bases between. The CDR3 spans 15 residues. Expansion with viral peptide pools was applied to antigen-specific CD4+ T cells by the ViraFEST assay prior to sequencing. Researchers isolated CD4+ T cells once approximately eleven days of culture had elapsed. No vaccinee had earlier SARS-CoV-2 infection, and nucleocapsid antibodies were negative. Every well got 1.5 million to 2.5 million PBMC, which were grown with about 10 IU/ml IL-2 and about 10 ug/ml peptides. Clones were sequenced by immunoSEQ multiplex PCR, and TCRdb holds only the in-frame ones, with some missing. The sample shows about 24,000 clones, about 71% of them seen only once.

The chain combines TRBV7-7 with TRBJ2-2; either TRBD1 or TRBD2 may supply D (7 bases each). The sequence was collected from a human donor who received a COVID-19 vaccine. The material was CD4+ T cells from PBMCs cultured with HCoV-OC43 spike peptides, obtained before COVID-19 vaccination. Specified subset: HCoV-OC43 spike overlapping peptide pool stimulation. The CDR3 nucleotides read TGTGCCAGCAGCCCCCGGGGAGGGGGCGACGGGGAGCTGTTTTTT. This translates into CASSPRGGGDGELFF.